The clone carrying this T cell receptor beta chain was observed a few times. Its antigen is undetermined. The sample is drawn from a study of post-analysis software for immune sequencing data. CDR1 is MRHNA and CDR2 is SNTAGT in the germline V gene. Deletions cut 5 bases from V and 1 base from J, with 13 bases between. CDR3 length: 15 amino acids. General study points: In patients, TRBV5-6, TRBV5-1 and TRBV20-1 belonged to 4 or 5 TRBV segments found more frequently than in controls.

The authors incorporated unique molecular identifiers into the TCR beta cDNA libraries. T cells numbering roughly 0.95 to 10 million gave rise to roughly 0.5 million cDNA molecules. TCRdb analysed the PCR reads with MiXCR anew, one entry per CDR3 protein. The data contain about 820,000 distinct CDR3 sequences, roughly 58% of them singletons. Source material: blood. This TCR was recovered from a girl between 10 and 17 years old with multiple sclerosis. The V call is TRBV6-4, the J call TRBJ2-3, with D possibly TRBD1 on 7 matching bases. This CDR3 is CASSLAGQRTDTQYF. The CDR3 DNA sequence: TGTGCCAGCAGTCTCGCGGGACAGCGCACAGATACGCAGTATTTT.